Included here is one T cell receptor (beta chain) sequence, with context. The antigen remains undetermined. This CDR3 has 16 residues. The V and J ends lost 0 bases and 4 bases, in that order; junction bases with no gene match: 3. In germline, CDR1 is MNHEY, CDR2 SMNVEV (reference sequence). This entry belongs to a study of cytomegalovirus exposure and HLA in healthy donors. Study outcomes and limitations: Later on, an analysis found that several of the most significant clusters appeared to be linked to common viral pathogens, which included parvovirus B19. In a later analysis, TCR beta V- and J-gene trimming was associated with a missense DCLRE1C variant. Clonal expansion was found to be greater in HLA-associated TCR beta chains than in equally common others in a later analysis.

Primers for the PCR totalled 60 Vbeta and 13 Jbeta. The protocol was immunoSEQ multiplex PCR, while the TCRdb copy is restricted to in-frame clones and leaves out a portion. The sample lists 160,000 or so clones; around 80% were seen once. V is TRBV27 and J is TRBJ2-7; TRBD2 matches 13 bases. The sequence was collected from a male donor in good health and CMV-seronegative. Sequencing was carried out using PBMCs. The CDR3 spells CASSLSRGLAGYEQYF. For the CDR3, the DNA is TGTGCCAGCAGTTTATCGAGGGGACTAGCGGGATACGAGCAGTACTTC.